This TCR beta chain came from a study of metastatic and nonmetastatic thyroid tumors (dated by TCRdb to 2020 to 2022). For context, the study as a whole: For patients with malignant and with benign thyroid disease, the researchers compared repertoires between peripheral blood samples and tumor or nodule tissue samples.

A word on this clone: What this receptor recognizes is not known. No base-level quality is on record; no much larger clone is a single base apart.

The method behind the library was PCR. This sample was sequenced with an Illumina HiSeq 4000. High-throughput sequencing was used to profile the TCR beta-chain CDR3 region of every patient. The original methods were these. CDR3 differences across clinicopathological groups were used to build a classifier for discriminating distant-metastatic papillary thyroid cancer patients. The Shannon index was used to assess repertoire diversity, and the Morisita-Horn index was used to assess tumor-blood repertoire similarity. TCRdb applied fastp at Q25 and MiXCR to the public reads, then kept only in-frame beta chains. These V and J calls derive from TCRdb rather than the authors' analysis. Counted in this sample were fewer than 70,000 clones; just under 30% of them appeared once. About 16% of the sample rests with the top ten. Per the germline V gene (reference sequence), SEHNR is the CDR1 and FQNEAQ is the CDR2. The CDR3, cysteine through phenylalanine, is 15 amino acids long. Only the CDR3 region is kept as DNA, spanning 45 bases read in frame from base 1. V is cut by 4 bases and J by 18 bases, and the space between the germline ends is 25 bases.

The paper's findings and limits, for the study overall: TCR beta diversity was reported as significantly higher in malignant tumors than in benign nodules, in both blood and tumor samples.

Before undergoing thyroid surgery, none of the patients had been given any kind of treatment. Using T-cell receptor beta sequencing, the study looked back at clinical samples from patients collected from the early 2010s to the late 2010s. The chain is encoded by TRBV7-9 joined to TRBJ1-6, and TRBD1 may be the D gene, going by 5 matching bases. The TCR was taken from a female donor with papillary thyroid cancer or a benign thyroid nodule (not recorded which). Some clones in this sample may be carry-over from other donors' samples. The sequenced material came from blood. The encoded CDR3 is CASSSGSSYNSSPHF. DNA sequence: TGTGCCAGCAGCTCAGGGAGCTCCTATAATTCATCCCCCCACTTT.